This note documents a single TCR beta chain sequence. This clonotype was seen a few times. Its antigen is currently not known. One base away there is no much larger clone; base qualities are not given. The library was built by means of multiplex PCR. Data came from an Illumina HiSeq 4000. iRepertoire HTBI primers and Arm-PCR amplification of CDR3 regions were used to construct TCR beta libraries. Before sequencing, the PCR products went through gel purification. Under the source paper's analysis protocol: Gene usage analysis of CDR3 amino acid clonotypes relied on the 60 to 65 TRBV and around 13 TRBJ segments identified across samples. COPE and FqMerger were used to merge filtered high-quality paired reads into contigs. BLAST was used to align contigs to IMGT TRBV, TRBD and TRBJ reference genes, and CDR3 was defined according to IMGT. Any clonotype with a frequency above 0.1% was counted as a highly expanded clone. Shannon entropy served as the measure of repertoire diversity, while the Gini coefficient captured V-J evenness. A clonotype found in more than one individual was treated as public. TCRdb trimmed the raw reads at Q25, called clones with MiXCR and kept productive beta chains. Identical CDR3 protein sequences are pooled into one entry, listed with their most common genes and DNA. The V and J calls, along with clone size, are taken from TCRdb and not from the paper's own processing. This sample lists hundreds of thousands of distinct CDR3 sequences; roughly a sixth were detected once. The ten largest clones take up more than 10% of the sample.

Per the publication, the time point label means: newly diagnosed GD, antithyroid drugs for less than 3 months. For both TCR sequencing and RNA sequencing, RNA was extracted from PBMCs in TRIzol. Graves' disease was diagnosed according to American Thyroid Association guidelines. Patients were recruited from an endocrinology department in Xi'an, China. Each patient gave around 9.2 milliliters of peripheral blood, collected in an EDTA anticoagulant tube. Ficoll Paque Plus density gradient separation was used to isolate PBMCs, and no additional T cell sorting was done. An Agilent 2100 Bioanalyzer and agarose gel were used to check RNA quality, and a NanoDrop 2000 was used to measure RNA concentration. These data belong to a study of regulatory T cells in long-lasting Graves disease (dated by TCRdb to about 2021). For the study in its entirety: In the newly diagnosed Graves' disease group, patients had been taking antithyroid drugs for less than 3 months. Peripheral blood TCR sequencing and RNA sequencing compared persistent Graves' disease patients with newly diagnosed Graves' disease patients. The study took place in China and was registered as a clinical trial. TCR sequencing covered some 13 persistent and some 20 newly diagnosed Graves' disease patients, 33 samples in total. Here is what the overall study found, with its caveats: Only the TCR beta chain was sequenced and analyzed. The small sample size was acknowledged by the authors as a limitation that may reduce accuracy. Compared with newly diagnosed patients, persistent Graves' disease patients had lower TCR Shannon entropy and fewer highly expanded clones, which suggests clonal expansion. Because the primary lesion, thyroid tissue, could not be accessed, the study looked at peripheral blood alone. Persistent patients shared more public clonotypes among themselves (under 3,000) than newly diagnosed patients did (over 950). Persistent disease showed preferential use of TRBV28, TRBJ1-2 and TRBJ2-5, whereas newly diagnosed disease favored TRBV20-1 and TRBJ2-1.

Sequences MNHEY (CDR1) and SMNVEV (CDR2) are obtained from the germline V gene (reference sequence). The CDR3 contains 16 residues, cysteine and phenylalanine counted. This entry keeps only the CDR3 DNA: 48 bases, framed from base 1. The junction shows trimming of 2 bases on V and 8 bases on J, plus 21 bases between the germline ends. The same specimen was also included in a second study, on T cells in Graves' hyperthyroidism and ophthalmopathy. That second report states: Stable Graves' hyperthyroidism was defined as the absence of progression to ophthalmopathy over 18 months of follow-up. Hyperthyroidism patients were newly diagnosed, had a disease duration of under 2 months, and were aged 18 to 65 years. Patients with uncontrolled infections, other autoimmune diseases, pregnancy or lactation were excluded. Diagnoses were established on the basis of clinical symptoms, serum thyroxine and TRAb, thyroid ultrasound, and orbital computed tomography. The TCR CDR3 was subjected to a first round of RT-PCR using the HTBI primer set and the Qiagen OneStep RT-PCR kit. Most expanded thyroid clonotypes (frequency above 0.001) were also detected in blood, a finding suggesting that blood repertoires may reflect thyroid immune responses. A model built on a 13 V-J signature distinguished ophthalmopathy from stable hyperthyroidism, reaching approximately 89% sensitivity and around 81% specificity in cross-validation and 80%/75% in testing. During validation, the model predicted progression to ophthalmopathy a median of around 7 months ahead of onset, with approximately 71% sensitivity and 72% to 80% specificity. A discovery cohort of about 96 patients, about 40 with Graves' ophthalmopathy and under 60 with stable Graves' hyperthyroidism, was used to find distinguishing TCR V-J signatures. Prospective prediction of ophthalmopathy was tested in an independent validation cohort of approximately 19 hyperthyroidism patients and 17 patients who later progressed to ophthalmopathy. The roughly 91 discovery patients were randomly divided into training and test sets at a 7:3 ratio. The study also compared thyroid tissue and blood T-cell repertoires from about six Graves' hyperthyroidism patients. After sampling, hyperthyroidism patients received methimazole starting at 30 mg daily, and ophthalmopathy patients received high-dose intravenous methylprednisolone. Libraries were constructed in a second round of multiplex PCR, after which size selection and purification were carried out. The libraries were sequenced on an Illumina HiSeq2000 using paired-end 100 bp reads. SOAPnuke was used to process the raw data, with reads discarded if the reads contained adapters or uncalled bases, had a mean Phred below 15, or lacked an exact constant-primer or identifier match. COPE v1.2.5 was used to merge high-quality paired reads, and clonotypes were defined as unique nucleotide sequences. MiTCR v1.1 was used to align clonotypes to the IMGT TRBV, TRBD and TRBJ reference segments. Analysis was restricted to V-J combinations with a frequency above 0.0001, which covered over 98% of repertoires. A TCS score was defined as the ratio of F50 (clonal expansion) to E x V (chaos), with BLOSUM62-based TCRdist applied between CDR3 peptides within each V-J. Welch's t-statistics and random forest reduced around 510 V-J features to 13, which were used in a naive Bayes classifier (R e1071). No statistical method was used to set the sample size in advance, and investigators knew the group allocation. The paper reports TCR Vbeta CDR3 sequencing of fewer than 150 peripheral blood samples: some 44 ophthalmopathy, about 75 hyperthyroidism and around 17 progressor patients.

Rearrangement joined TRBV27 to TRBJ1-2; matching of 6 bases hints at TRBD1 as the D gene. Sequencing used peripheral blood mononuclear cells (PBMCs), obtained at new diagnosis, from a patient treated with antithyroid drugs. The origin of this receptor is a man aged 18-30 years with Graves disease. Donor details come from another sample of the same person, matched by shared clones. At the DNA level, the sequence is TGTGCCAGCAGTTTAGAGGGTAGGGGGGTGGTTGACGGCTACACCTTC. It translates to CASSLEGRGVVDGYTF.